A selection of T cell receptor beta chains follows, all from one sample in a study of shared clonotypes between healthy human individuals. The repertoire was sequenced with immunoSEQ multiplex PCR; TCRdb's copy has only in-frame clones and lacks some. Of 600,000 to 750,000 clones in the sample, approximately 72% were seen once. Material: memory CD4+ T cells sorted from blood. Every receptor here comes from a woman in her thirties in good health. CDR3s include the opening cysteine and the closing phenylalanine or tryptophan. A D gene is named only where the DNA matches it firmly. The listing skips clone size in some rows; elsewhere it reads once, few, many or a size class.

abundance | len | j_gene | d_gene | v_gene | CDR3aa | CDR3nt
. | 17 | TRBJ1-4 | . | TRBV28 | CASSRTFLYSTNEKLFF | TGTGCCAGCAGTCGGACTTTCCTTTACTCAACTAATGAAAAACTGTTTTTT
. | 13 | TRBJ2-7 | . | TRBV7-9 | CASSFGQVSEQYF | TGTGCCAGCAGCTTCGGTCAGGTCTCAGAGCAGTACTTC
few | 15 | TRBJ2-5 | TRBD2 | TRBV28 | CASSGLAGVWETQYF | TGTGCCAGCAGTGGACTAGCGGGAGTCTGGGAGACCCAGTACTTC
once | 15 | TRBJ1-3 | . | TRBV9 | CASSVGTGTGNTIYF | TGTGCCAGCAGCGTCGGAACAGGGACTGGAAACACCATATATTTT
few | 14 | TRBJ1-1 | . | TRBV2 | CASMNRETNTEAFF | TGTGCCAGCATGAACAGGGAGACGAACACTGAAGCTTTCTTT
few | 14 | TRBJ2-7 | . | TRBV11-2 | CASSLEVGSYEQYF | TGTGCCAGCAGCTTAGAAGTGGGCTCCTACGAGCAGTACTTC
. | 17 | TRBJ1-2 | TRBD1 | TRBV7-9 | CASSYITGTGGNYGYTF | TGTGCCAGCAGTTACATTACCGGGACAGGAGGGAACTATGGCTACACCTTC
few | 12 | TRBJ2-7 | . | TRBV7-9 | CASSRSSETQYF | TGTGCCAGCAGTCGGTCCTCTGAGACGCAGTACTTC
. | 14 | TRBJ2-1 | . | TRBV6-6 | CASSGGWVNNEQFF | TGTGCCAGCAGTGGAGGGTGGGTGAACAATGAGCAGTTCTTC
once | 14 | TRBJ1-1 | . | TRBV5-1 | CASSPGHEGTEAFF | TGCGCCAGCAGTCCGGGACACGAGGGGACTGAAGCTTTCTTT
. | 15 | TRBJ1-5 | . | TRBV7-8 | CASSLNTYSNQPQHF | TGTGCCAGCAGCTTAAACACTTATAGCAATCAGCCCCAGCATTTT
. | 16 | TRBJ2-1 | TRBD1 | TRBV4-1 | CASSQERQGNYNEQFF | TGCGCCAGCAGCCAAGAACGACAGGGGAACTACAATGAGCAGTTCTTC
. | 13 | TRBJ2-7 | TRBD2 | TRBV18 | CASSRGRAYEQYF | TGTGCCAGCTCACGCGGGAGGGCGTACGAGCAGTACTTC
. | 12 | TRBJ2-1 | . | TRBV11-2 | CASGPGRNEQFF | TGTGCCAGCGGGCCGGGTCGGAATGAGCAGTTCTTC
many | 16 | TRBJ2-1 | . | TRBV6-5 | CASSYSADFTYNEQFF | TGTGCCAGCAGTTACTCAGCCGACTTTACCTACAATGAGCAGTTCTTC
. | 16 | TRBJ2-4 | . | TRBV9 | CASSVGVGFIENIQYF | TGTGCCAGCAGCGTAGGAGTCGGGTTTATTGAAAACATTCAGTACTTC
. | 15 | TRBJ2-5 | TRBD1 | TRBV4-1 | CASSRGTGVQETQYF | TGCGCCAGCAGCCGAGGGACAGGGGTTCAGGAGACCCAGTACTTC
few | 13 | TRBJ1-3 | . | TRBV19 | CASSKDSQSTIYF | TGTGCCAGTAGCAAGGACAGCCAGAGCACCATATATTTT
. | 14 | TRBJ2-4 | TRBD1 | TRBV28 | CASSYGTGSNIQYF | TGTGCCAGCAGCTACGGGACAGGGAGTAACATTCAGTACTTC
few | 16 | TRBJ2-7 | TRBD1 | TRBV5-1 | CASSLAGQVSVYEQYF | TGCGCCAGCAGCTTGGCCGGACAGGTCAGCGTCTACGAGCAGTACTTC
. | 16 | TRBJ2-5 | TRBD1 | TRBV7-9 | CASSLARGTVQETQYF | TGTGCCAGCAGCTTAGCTAGGGGGACAGTGCAAGAGACCCAGTACTTC
. | 15 | TRBJ1-5 | . | TRBV6-4 | CASSDWVGLDQPQHF | TGTGCCAGCAGTGATTGGGTGGGGCTTGATCAGCCCCAGCATTTT
few | 15 | TRBJ1-5 | TRBD1 | TRBV28 | CASSPGQGGVDPQHF | TGTGCCAGCAGTCCGGGACAGGGGGGGGTGGATCCCCAGCATTTT
. | 15 | TRBJ2-6 | . | TRBV5-8 | CASSFGHSGANVLTF | TGTGCCAGCAGCTTTGGGCACTCTGGGGCCAACGTCCTGACTTTC
. | 17 | TRBJ1-2 | . | TRBV5-1 | CASSPAPERGANYGYTF | TGCGCCAGCAGCCCGGCCCCAGAGAGGGGAGCTAACTATGGCTACACCTTC
. | 15 | TRBJ2-2 | TRBD1 | TRBV2 | CASRAGTGGTGELFF | TGTGCCAGCAGAGCCGGGACAGGGGGGACCGGGGAGCTGTTTTTT
. | 11 | TRBJ1-1 | . | TRBV29-1 | CSTWTATEAFF | TGCAGCACCTGGACAGCCACCGAAGCTTTCTTT
. | 15 | TRBJ2-1 | . | TRBV5-1 | CASSGGRSDYNEQFF | TGCGCCAGCAGCGGTGGTCGGTCAGACTACAATGAGCAGTTCTTC
. | 13 | TRBJ2-7 | . | TRBV29-1 | CSVSGGVSYEQYF | TGCAGCGTTTCCGGGGGAGTCTCCTACGAGCAGTACTTC
. | 17 | TRBJ2-1 | TRBD2 | TRBV7-8 | CASSLLADTSWYNEQFF | TGTGCCAGCAGCTTACTAGCGGACACTTCTTGGTACAATGAGCAGTTCTTC
. | 13 | TRBJ2-3 | . | TRBV28 | CASTAEITDTQYF | TGTGCCAGCACTGCAGAAATCACAGATACGCAGTATTTT
once | 13 | TRBJ2-1 | TRBD1 | TRBV2 | CASGRDRRNEQFF | TGTGCCAGCGGAAGGGACAGGCGCAATGAGCAGTTCTTC